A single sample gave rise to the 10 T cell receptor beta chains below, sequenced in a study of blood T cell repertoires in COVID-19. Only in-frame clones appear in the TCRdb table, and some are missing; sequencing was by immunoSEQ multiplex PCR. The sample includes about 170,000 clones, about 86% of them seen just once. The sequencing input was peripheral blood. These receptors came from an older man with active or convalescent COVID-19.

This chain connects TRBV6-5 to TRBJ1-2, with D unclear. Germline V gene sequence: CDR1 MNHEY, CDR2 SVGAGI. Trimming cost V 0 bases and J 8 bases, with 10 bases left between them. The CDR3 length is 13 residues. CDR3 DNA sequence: TGTGCCAGCAGTTACTCGAATCACAAGGGCTACACCTTC. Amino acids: CASSYSNHKGYTF.

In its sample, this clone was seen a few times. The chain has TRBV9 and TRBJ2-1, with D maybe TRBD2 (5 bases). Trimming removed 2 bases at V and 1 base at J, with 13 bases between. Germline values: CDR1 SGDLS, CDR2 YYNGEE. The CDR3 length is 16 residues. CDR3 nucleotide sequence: TGTGCCAGCAGCGTTCAGTCGGACTCTTCCTACAATGAGCAGTTCTTC. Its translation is CASSVQSDSSYNEQFF.

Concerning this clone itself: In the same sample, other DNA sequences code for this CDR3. This CDR3 is CASSRRQGSTDTQYF. CDR3 DNA: TGTGCCAGCTCACGTAGACAGGGGAGCACAGATACGCAGTATTTT. The rearrangement joins TRBV18 to TRBJ2-3; 8 bases agree with TRBD1. CDR1 is KGHSH, CDR2 LQKENI, per germline. Trimming took 4 bases from V and 0 from J; bases not matched to a gene: 3. The CDR3 has 15 amino acids.

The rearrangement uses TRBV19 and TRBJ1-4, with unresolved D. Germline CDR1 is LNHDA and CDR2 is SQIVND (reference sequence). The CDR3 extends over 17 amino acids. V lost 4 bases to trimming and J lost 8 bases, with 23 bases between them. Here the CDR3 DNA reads TGTGCCAGTAGTACCCCGACCGGCGTGGCGGAGTGGGAAAAACTGTTTTTT. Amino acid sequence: CASSTPTGVAEWEKLFF. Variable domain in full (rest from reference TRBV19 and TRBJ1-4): DGGITQSPKYLFRKEGQNVTLSCEQNLNHDAMYWYRQDPGQGLRLIYYSQIVNDFQKGDIAEGYSVSREKKESFPLTVTSAQKNPTAFYLCASSTPTGVAEWEKLFFGSGTQLSVL.

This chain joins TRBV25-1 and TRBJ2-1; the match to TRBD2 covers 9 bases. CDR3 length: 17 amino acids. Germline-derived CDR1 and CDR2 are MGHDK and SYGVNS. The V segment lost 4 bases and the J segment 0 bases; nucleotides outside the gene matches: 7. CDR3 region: CASSGTSGFLSYNEQFF. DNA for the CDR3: TGTGCCAGCAGTGGTACTAGCGGGTTCCTCTCCTACAATGAGCAGTTCTTC.

The CDR3 bases are TGTGCCAGCAGGGCCCCCTATAATTCACCCCTCCACTTT. Encoded protein: CASRAPYNSPLHF. The J gene is TRBJ1-6, the V gene TRBV6-6; no reliable D call. With 6 bases removed from V and 2 bases from J, the gap between germline ends came to 5 bases. CDR3 length equals 13 residues. Per the germline V gene, CDR1 is MNHNY and CDR2 is SVGAGI (reference sequence).

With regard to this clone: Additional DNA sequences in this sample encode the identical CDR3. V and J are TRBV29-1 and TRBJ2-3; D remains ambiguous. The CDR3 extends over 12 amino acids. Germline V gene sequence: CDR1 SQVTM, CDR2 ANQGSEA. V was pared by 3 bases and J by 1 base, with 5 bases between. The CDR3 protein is CSVDGGTDTQYF. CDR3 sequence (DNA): TGCAGCGTTGATGGAGGCACAGATACGCAGTATTTT.

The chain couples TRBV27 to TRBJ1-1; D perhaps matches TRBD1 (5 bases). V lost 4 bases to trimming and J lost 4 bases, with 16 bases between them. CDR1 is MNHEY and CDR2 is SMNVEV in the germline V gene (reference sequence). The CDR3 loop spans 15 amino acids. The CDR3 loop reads CASSWGVMSATEAFF. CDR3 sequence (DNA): TGTGCCAGCAGTTGGGGGGTTATGTCAGCCACTGAAGCTTTCTTT.

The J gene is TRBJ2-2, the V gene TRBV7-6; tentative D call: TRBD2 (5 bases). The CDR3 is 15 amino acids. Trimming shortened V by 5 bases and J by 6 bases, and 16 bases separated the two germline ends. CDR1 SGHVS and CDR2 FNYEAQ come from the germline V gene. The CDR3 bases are TGTGCCAGCAGCCCCACCGGGAACCGGGCCGGGGAGCTGTTTTTT. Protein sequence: CASSPTGNRAGELFF. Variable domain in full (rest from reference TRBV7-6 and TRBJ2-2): GAGVSQSPRYKVTKRGQDVALRCDPISGHVSLYWYRQALGQGPEFLTYFNYEAQQDKSGLPNDRFSAERPEGSISTLTIQRTEQRDSAMYRCASSPTGNRAGELFFGEGSRLTVL.

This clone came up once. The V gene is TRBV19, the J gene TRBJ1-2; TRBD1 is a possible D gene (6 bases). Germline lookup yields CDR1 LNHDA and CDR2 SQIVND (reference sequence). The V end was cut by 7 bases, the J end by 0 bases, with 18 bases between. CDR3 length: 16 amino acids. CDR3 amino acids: CASTSKGDITNYGYTF. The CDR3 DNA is TGTGCCAGTACCTCAAAAGGGGACATAACTAACTATGGCTACACCTTC.